This passage covers 4 T cell receptor beta chains from one sample sequenced in a study of blood T cells in healthy people across ages. Through a sample-barcoded 5' primer and a J-beta primer mix, a second PCR was run for roughly 7 to 11 cycles. One entry per CDR3 protein, called by TCRdb with MiXCR from the 5' RACE reads. The data show about a million distinct CDR3 sequences, roughly 52% seen once. The sample was blood. All receptors derive from a man between 25 and 39 years old in good health.

The table lists this clonotype with a count of one. The genes are TRBV21-1 and TRBJ1-4. TRBV21-1 is described as a pseudogene. The CDR3 has 12 residues. The CDR3 region is CASSKAHEKLFF. CDR3 in DNA: TGTGCCAGCAGCAAAGCCCATGAAAAACTGTTTTTT.

The chain employs TRBV11-2 and TRBJ2-1, with TRBD2 identical over 11 bases. The CDR3 runs to 16 residues. V was clipped by 0 bases and J by 9 bases; unmatched bases: 7. Germline assignment: CDR1 SGHAT and CDR2 FQNNGV. CDR3 sequence: CASSLEGLAASSEQFF. In DNA form, the CDR3 reads TGTGCCAGCAGCTTAGAGGGACTAGCGGCAAGCAGTGAGCAGTTCTTC.

The chain joins TRBV20-1 to TRBJ1-5; TRBD1 matches 8 bases. Germline CDR1 reads DFQATT; CDR2 reads SNEGSKA (reference sequence). Trimming cost V 4 bases and J 6 bases; bases outside gene matches: 8. This CDR3 has 14 residues. The CDR3 DNA sequence: TGCAGTGCTAACGAGGACAGGGCGGGTCAGCCCCAGCATTTT. This gives the protein CSANEDRAGQPQHF.

The chain recombines TRBV24-1 with TRBJ2-5; D possibly corresponds to TRBD2 (6 bases). The germline CDR1 and CDR2 sequences are KGHDR and SFDVKD. The germline V and J ends were trimmed by 0 bases and 11 bases, with 9 bases remaining between them. The CDR3 is 12 amino acids. CDR3 nucleotides: TGTGCCACCAGTGATTTGGGACGGGAGCAGTACTTC. This translates into CATSDLGREQYF.